A selection of T cell receptor beta chains follows, all from one sample in a study of blood T cell repertoires in COVID-19. Measured with immunoSEQ multiplex PCR; TCRdb has only the in-frame clones, and not every one. Seen here are some 330,000 clones, 92% observed once, and the top ten hold under 20%. The sample comprised PBMCs or T cells enriched from blood (not recorded which). The receptor set was obtained from a young woman who had recovered from COVID-19. Both conserved end residues are part of each CDR3. Fields, in order: J gene, CDR3 length, V gene, D gene, clone size, CDR3 protein, CDR3 DNA. The D gene is left open where the match is weak. The size field is filled for only some rows; it gives once, few, many or a size class.

j_gene: TRBJ1-2
len: 16
v_gene: TRBV2
d_gene: TRBD1
abundance: few
CDR3aa: CASSVNPTGGDYGYTF
CDR3nt: TGTGCCAGCAGTGTAAATCCGACAGGGGGTGACTATGGCTACACCTTC

j_gene: TRBJ1-5
len: 17
v_gene: TRBV28
d_gene: .
abundance: .
CDR3aa: CASSLWSLGARGQPQHF
CDR3nt: TGTGCCAGCAGTTTATGGAGCTTGGGGGCAAGGGGTCAGCCCCAGCATTTT

j_gene: TRBJ1-2
len: 15
v_gene: TRBV28
d_gene: TRBD1
abundance: .
CDR3aa: CASSLDGQGARGYTF
CDR3nt: TGTGCCAGCAGTTTGGATGGACAGGGGGCGCGAGGCTACACCTTC

j_gene: TRBJ2-1
len: 13
v_gene: TRBV19
d_gene: TRBD1
abundance: .
CDR3aa: CASSQTGVNEQFF
CDR3nt: TGTGCCAGTAGTCAGACAGGGGTAAATGAGCAGTTCTTC

j_gene: TRBJ1-1
len: 14
v_gene: TRBV28
d_gene: .
abundance: .
CDR3aa: CASSPSGSNTEAFF
CDR3nt: TGTGCCAGCAGTCCCTCCGGGTCGAACACTGAAGCTTTCTTT

j_gene: TRBJ2-1
len: 16
v_gene: TRBV3-1/TRBV3-2
d_gene: .
abundance: .
CDR3aa: CASSQVATVTNLEQFF
CDR3nt: TGTGCCAGCAGCCAAGTAGCGACCGTCACCAATTTAGAGCAGTTCTTC

j_gene: TRBJ2-2
len: 15
v_gene: TRBV5-1
d_gene: TRBD2
abundance: .
CDR3aa: CASSPDSSGGGELFF
CDR3nt: TGCGCCAGCAGCCCAGACAGTAGCGGGGGCGGGGAGCTGTTTTTT

j_gene: TRBJ1-2
len: 13
v_gene: TRBV28
d_gene: .
abundance: .
CDR3aa: CASETGTGGGYTF
CDR3nt: TGTGCCAGTGAAACCGGGACGGGGGGCGGCTACACCTTC

j_gene: TRBJ1-4
len: 16
v_gene: TRBV3-1/TRBV3-2
d_gene: .
abundance: .
CDR3aa: CASSQNPGGGRGKLFF
CDR3nt: TGTGCCAGCAGCCAAAACCCCGGGGGGGGCAGGGGAAAACTGTTTTTT

j_gene: TRBJ2-2
len: 16
v_gene: TRBV4-2
d_gene: .
abundance: .
CDR3aa: CASSQDQGGVTGELFF
CDR3nt: TGTGCCAGCAGCCAAGATCAAGGCGGGGTCACCGGGGAGCTGTTTTTT

j_gene: TRBJ1-2
len: 14
v_gene: TRBV2
d_gene: .
abundance: .
CDR3aa: CASSERYPGDGYTF
CDR3nt: TGTGCCAGCAGTGAAAGATACCCGGGGGATGGCTACACCTTC

j_gene: TRBJ1-1
len: 14
v_gene: TRBV27
d_gene: .
abundance: .
CDR3aa: CASSLGPAYTEAFF
CDR3nt: TGTGCCAGCAGCCTGGGGCCAGCTTACACTGAAGCTTTCTTT

j_gene: TRBJ1-1
len: 16
v_gene: TRBV7-2
d_gene: .
abundance: .
CDR3aa: CASSLGGPGVNTEAFF
CDR3nt: TGTGCCAGCAGCTTAGGGGGGCCGGGCGTGAACACTGAAGCTTTCTTT

j_gene: TRBJ2-4
len: 14
v_gene: TRBV27
d_gene: .
abundance: few
CDR3aa: CASSFSGLGNIQYF
CDR3nt: TGTGCCAGCAGTTTTTCGGGTCTCGGAAACATTCAGTACTTC